The source of this TCR beta chain is a study of CD8 T cells in ankylosing spondylitis. The V gene lost 1 base and the J gene lost 4 bases, with 12 bases spanning the gap. Germline loops: CDR1 SGHTA, CDR2 FQGTGA. This CDR3 spans 15 amino acids. Study-level results: Clones tied to disease were said to be significantly enriched in matched ankylosing spondylitis synovial fluid.

In its sample, this clonotype was seen a few times. Its antigen is still unknown. TCRdb reprocessed the 5' RACE reads with MiXCR, giving one entry per CDR3 protein. Among about 300,000 distinct CDR3 sequences, around 10% were seen once, and the ten largest hold around 10%. Sequenced sample: blood, either unsorted or a sorted T cell fraction (not recorded which). The chain is built from TRBV7-3 and TRBJ2-3; D unresolved. The receptor was derived from a female donor with ankylosing spondylitis or in good health (not recorded which). Here the CDR3 DNA reads TGTGCCAGCAGCTTAAACCTTCGGGTTGCAGATACGCAGTATTTT. Translated, it gives CASSLNLRVADTQYF.